These T cell receptor beta chains were read from a single sample in a study of a mutant IDH1 vaccine in newly diagnosed glioma. Antigens for these TCRs are unknown. TCRdb keeps only in-frame clones here, not all; method: immunoSEQ multiplex PCR. The sample carries tens of thousands of clones, 90% to 95% recorded once. This sample comprised PBMCs, obtained from a glioma patient whose treatment included an IDH1 peptide vaccine. All receptors derive from a woman in her forties or fifties with glioma. Both conserved end residues are part of each CDR3. D genes are given only for firm matches. The size of a clone is reported for some rows only, either as once, few or many, or as a class for expanded clones.

cdr3_nt cdr3_aa j_call clone_size d_call cdr3_length v_call
TGTGCCAGCAGCGTAGGAACCCGCACAGATACGCAGTATTTT CASSVGTRTDTQYF TRBJ2-3 - - 14 TRBV9
TGTGCCAGCAGAAGCAAGGAGGCAGTTCTAGCTGGGGCCAACGTCCTGACTTTC CASRSKEAVLAGANVLTF TRBJ2-6 - - 18 TRBV27
TGTGCCAGCTCACCGGGACAGATATCAACTAATGAAAAACTGTTTTTT CASSPGQISTNEKLFF TRBJ1-4 - TRBD1 16 TRBV18
TGTGCCAGCAGCCGCACAGGTGAAGCTTTCTTT CASSRTGEAFF TRBJ1-1 - - 11 TRBV5-8
TGTGCCAGCAGCGGCGCCGGGACTAGCTATTCTTACGAGCAGTACTTC CASSGAGTSYSYEQYF TRBJ2-7 - TRBD2 16 TRBV5-6
TGTGCCAGCAGCTCGGGACTAGCGGGAGAGACCGGGGAGCTGTTTTTT CASSSGLAGETGELFF TRBJ2-2 - TRBD2 16 TRBV7-3
TGTGCCAGCAGCCGGACTGGGGATACGCAGTATTTT CASSRTGDTQYF TRBJ2-3 - - 12 TRBV5-6
TGTGCCAGTAGCCTATCGGAGGATACGCAGTATTTT CASSLSEDTQYF TRBJ2-3 - - 12 TRBV19
TGTGCCAGCAGCTGGGGCGGACAGGGGGCTTTCGGCTACACCTTC CASSWGGQGAFGYTF TRBJ1-2 - TRBD1 15 TRBV7-9
TGTGCCAACTCCTACGAGCAGTACTTC CANSYEQYF TRBJ2-7 - - 9 TRBV27
TGTGCCAGCAGTTCAGGGGGTCGGGTCACTGAAGCTTTCTTT CASSSGGRVTEAFF TRBJ1-1 - TRBD1 14 TRBV7-9
TGTGCCAGCCAGAGGGGAAGCTCCTACAATGAGCAGTTCTTC CASQRGSSYNEQFF TRBJ2-1 - - 14 TRBV6-5
TGCACCAGCAGCCAATGGGTCCCGGGACTATGCACCGGGGAGCTGTTTTTT CTSSQWVPGLCTGELFF TRBJ2-2 - - 17 TRBV1
TGTGCCAGCAGTTCGGGGGGTCATTTTAGCTACACCTTC CASSSGGHFSYTF TRBJ1-2 once - 13 TRBV27
TGTGCCAGCAGCCCTTTCGGGACAGGGGGGAAAGAGACCCAGTACTTC CASSPFGTGGKETQYF TRBJ2-5 - TRBD1 16 TRBV7-2
TGTGCCTGGACCCAACTAGGCACTGAAGCTTTCTTT CAWTQLGTEAFF TRBJ1-1 many - 12 TRBV30
TGTGCCAGCAGTCTAGGACAGGTCTATAATTCACCCCTCCACTTT CASSLGQVYNSPLHF TRBJ1-6 - TRBD1 15 TRBV6-5
TGTGCCAGCTACGTCAATCGGGGACGGAGTAGCAATCAGCCCCAGCATTTT CASYVNRGRSSNQPQHF TRBJ1-5 - - 17 TRBV28
TGTGCCAGCAGCTCCTTAGCGGGGAGGGACTACGAGCAGTACTTC CASSSLAGRDYEQYF TRBJ2-7 once TRBD2 15 TRBV11-2
TGTGCCAGTAGTTGGGACGGGAGGGCCGGGGAGCTGTTTTTT CASSWDGRAGELFF TRBJ2-2 - TRBD2 14 TRBV19
TGTGCCAGCTCACCTCGACCCGCAACTAATGAAAAACTGTTTTTT CASSPRPATNEKLFF TRBJ1-4 - - 15 TRBV18
TGTGCCAGCAGATACCGACAGGTAGAGAGTTCACCCCTCCACTTT CASRYRQVESSPLHF TRBJ1-6 once - 15 TRBV6-6
TGTGCCAGCAGGGTCGGGGATTCACCCCTCCACTTT CASRVGDSPLHF TRBJ1-6 - - 12 TRBV6-5
TGTGCCAGCAGCTTGTTCGGGACAGGGGGCTACGAGCAGTACTTC CASSLFGTGGYEQYF TRBJ2-7 - TRBD1 15 TRBV13
TGCGCCAGCAGGGAGGGTAGCGGGATCGACAATGAGCAGTTCTTC CASREGSGIDNEQFF TRBJ2-1 - TRBD2 15 TRBV5-1
TGCGCCAGCAGCCAAGTATCAGGGACTAGCTCCTACGAGCAGTACTTC CASSQVSGTSSYEQYF TRBJ2-7 - TRBD2 16 TRBV4-1
TGTGCCAGCAGTTTATCAGGGGGCACCGGGGAGCTGTTTTTT CASSLSGGTGELFF TRBJ2-2 - TRBD1 14 TRBV6-5
TGTGCCAGCGGAACCCCCTGGGGGAGAGGAAATGAGCAGTTCTTC CASGTPWGRGNEQFF TRBJ2-1 once - 15 TRBV9
TGTGCCAGCAGTGATGGGGGGACGGGGTACTACGAGCAGTACTTC CASSDGGTGYYEQYF TRBJ2-7 - - 15 TRBV6-1
TGTGCCAGTAGTGTGGATCTAGATGCACCCTACGAGCAGTACTTC CASSVDLDAPYEQYF TRBJ2-7 once - 15 TRBV19
TGTGCCAGCAGCTTAATAGGGGCGCAAACTGAAGCTTTCTTT CASSLIGAQTEAFF TRBJ1-1 - - 14 TRBV7-2
TGTGCCAGCAGTTTCGGACTAGCGGGAGCTAACACCGGGGAGCTGTTTTTT CASSFGLAGANTGELFF TRBJ2-2 - TRBD2 17 TRBV27
TGTGCCAGCAGCTTGTCGACAGGGAGCTCCTATAATTCACCCCTCCACTTT CASSLSTGSSYNSPLHF TRBJ1-6 - TRBD1 17 TRBV5-6
TGCGCCAGCAGCCCCACCCCATTGGACTATGGCTACACCTTC CASSPTPLDYGYTF TRBJ1-2 once - 14 TRBV4-1
TGCGCCAGCAGCCCGGGACGTGGGAACACTGAAGCTTTCTTT CASSPGRGNTEAFF TRBJ1-1 - - 14 TRBV5-1
TGTGCCAGCAGCTCAACTTCTAGCGGGAGCTCCCGGAATGAGCAGTTCTTC CASSSTSSGSSRNEQFF TRBJ2-1 - TRBD2 17 TRBV5-4
TGTGCCAGCAGCCCGGGAACGGGTACGGGCACCGGGGAGCTGTTTTTT CASSPGTGTGTGELFF TRBJ2-2 - - 16 TRBV9
TGTGCCAGCAGTCGGGAAGCCGGCTCCTACGAGCAGTACTTC CASSREAGSYEQYF TRBJ2-7 - - 14 TRBV6-6
TGCGCCAGCACCATACTGCCCTCCTCCTACAATGAGCAGTTCTTC CASTILPSSYNEQFF TRBJ2-1 - - 15 TRBV5-1
TGTGCCGGTCCCCTAGGGTCTCCCACCGGGGAGCTGTTTTTT CAGPLGSPTGELFF TRBJ2-2 once - 14 TRBV19
TGCGCCAGCAGCTTGGCCGGGAGCGTCCACGAGCAGTACTTC CASSLAGSVHEQYF TRBJ2-7 - - 14 TRBV5-1
TGCGCCAGCAGCTTGGTGGGCGGGAGGGGCAATGAGCAGTTCTTC CASSLVGGRGNEQFF TRBJ2-1 - TRBD2 15 TRBV5-1